These T cell receptor beta chains were read from a single sample in a study of blood T cell repertoires in COVID-19. Clones were read by immunoSEQ multiplex PCR, and TCRdb kept only the in-frame ones, dropping some. This table holds 150,000 or so clones, approximately 90% found once. The sequenced material came from peripheral blood. Every receptor here comes from a man over 45 with acute or convalescent COVID-19. CDR3s include the opening cysteine and the closing phenylalanine or tryptophan. A D gene is named only where the DNA matches it firmly. Size is omitted from some rows. Given values are once, few, many or a class for expanded clones.

abundance | j_gene | d_gene | v_gene | CDR3aa | CDR3nt
- | TRBJ1-1 | - | TRBV19 | CASKQGQTNTEAFF | TGTGCCAGTAAACAAGGACAGACAAACACTGAAGCTTTCTTT
- | TRBJ2-4 | - | TRBV7-2 | CASSLGVSGAKNIQYF | TGTGCCAGCAGCTTAGGGGTGTCGGGAGCCAAAAACATTCAGTACTTC
- | TRBJ2-3 | TRBD2 | TRBV27 | CASATLWRGGLTDTQYF | TGTGCCAGCGCCACCCTTTGGCGGGGGGGGCTCACAGATACGCAGTATTTT
- | TRBJ2-3 | TRBD1 | TRBV28 | CASSRTGPDTQYF | TGTGCCAGCAGCAGGACAGGGCCAGATACGCAGTATTTT
- | TRBJ1-2 | - | TRBV6-2/TRBV6-3 | CASSTGLMSYGYTF | TGTGCCAGCAGTACGGGACTCATGAGTTATGGCTACACCTTC
- | TRBJ2-7 | TRBD2 | TRBV10-1 | CASSVGAGVTYEQYF | TGCGCCAGCAGTGTAGGGGCGGGAGTCACCTACGAGCAGTACTTC
- | TRBJ1-3 | TRBD1 | TRBV4-2 | CASSQGQGDFSGNTIYF | TGTGCCAGCAGCCAGGGACAGGGGGACTTTTCTGGAAACACCATATATTTT
- | TRBJ2-5 | - | TRBV7-2 | CASSQGLDQETQYF | TGTGCCAGCAGCCAGGGGTTAGACCAAGAGACCCAGTACTTC
- | TRBJ2-2 | TRBD1 | TRBV7-9 | CASSRDRSGELFF | TGTGCCAGCAGCCGGGACAGGTCCGGGGAGCTGTTTTTT
- | TRBJ1-2 | - | TRBV18 | CASSPMNRDGYTF | TGTGCCAGCTCACCGATGAACAGGGATGGCTACACCTTC
once | TRBJ1-2 | - | TRBV19 | CASNFRGSGGYTF | TGTGCCAGTAATTTTCGAGGGAGCGGTGGCTACACCTTC
- | TRBJ2-2 | - | TRBV4-2 | CAIQASENTGELFF | TGTGCCATCCAGGCTAGCGAGAACACCGGGGAGCTGTTTTTT
- | TRBJ2-2 | TRBD1 | TRBV24-1 | CATRGTGGTGELFF | TGTGCCACCAGAGGGACAGGGGGCACCGGGGAGCTGTTTTTT
- | TRBJ2-7 | TRBD2 | TRBV5-1 | CASSLGASGTYEQYF | TGCGCCAGCAGCTTGGGGGCTAGCGGGACTTACGAGCAGTACTTC
- | TRBJ1-5 | - | TRBV19 | CASSGPGSLSNQPQHF | TGTGCCAGTAGTGGCCCGGGGAGCTTAAGCAATCAGCCCCAGCATTTT
once | TRBJ2-7 | TRBD1 | TRBV2 | CASIGQDPLEQYF | TGTGCCAGCATAGGACAGGACCCTCTGGAGCAGTACTTC
- | TRBJ1-1 | - | TRBV3-1/TRBV3-2 | CASSRTGSRYTEAFF | TGTGCCAGCAGCCGCACAGGGTCGAGGTACACTGAAGCTTTCTTT
once | TRBJ1-2 | TRBD1 | TRBV29-1 | CSAGQGRYYGYTF | TGCAGCGCCGGACAGGGTCGGTACTATGGCTACACCTTC
- | TRBJ1-1 | - | TRBV7-3 | CASSLRMNTEAFF | TGTGCCAGCAGCTTGCGGATGAACACTGAAGCTTTCTTT
few | TRBJ2-2 | - | TRBV15 | CATSRDRAGELFF | TGTGCCACCAGCAGAGACAGGGCTGGGGAGCTGTTTTTT
- | TRBJ2-2 | TRBD1 | TRBV29-1 | CSGRTGAAELFF | TGCAGCGGCCGTACAGGGGCCGCGGAGCTGTTTTTT
- | TRBJ2-5 | - | TRBV19 | CASSPSSGSWTQYF | TGTGCCAGTAGTCCCTCATCAGGGTCTTGGACCCAGTACTTC
- | TRBJ2-4 | - | TRBV12-3/TRBV12-4 | CASSFDSRNIQYF | TGTGCCAGCAGTTTTGACTCGAGAAACATTCAGTACTTC
- | TRBJ2-1 | - | TRBV7-2 | CASSLQRSSYNEQFF | TGTGCCAGCAGCCTACAGCGGAGCTCCTACAATGAGCAGTTCTTC
- | TRBJ2-4 | - | TRBV4-2 | CASSQDEGVAKNIQYF | TGTGCCAGCAGCCAAGACGAAGGGGTTGCCAAAAACATTCAGTACTTC
- | TRBJ1-4 | TRBD1 | TRBV28 | CASSLERGTAEKLFF | TGTGCCAGCAGTTTAGAGAGGGGGACAGCCGAAAAACTGTTTTTT
- | TRBJ1-5 | - | TRBV9 | CASSDQGNQPQHF | TGTGCCAGCAGCGACCAGGGGAATCAGCCCCAGCATTTT
- | TRBJ1-5 | - | TRBV5-5 | CASSLAGNNQPQHF | TGTGCCAGCAGCTTGGCAGGGAACAATCAGCCCCAGCATTTT
- | TRBJ2-1 | - | TRBV7-2 | CASSRNGQSYNEQFF | TGTGCCAGCAGCCGCAACGGACAGTCTTACAATGAGCAGTTCTTC
- | TRBJ2-5 | - | TRBV18 | CASSRQGNQETQYF | TGTGCCAGCTCACGCCAGGGTAACCAAGAGACCCAGTACTTC
- | TRBJ2-6 | TRBD1 | TRBV27 | CASSLWVRTGSGANVLTF | TGTGCCAGCAGTTTATGGGTCAGGACAGGGTCTGGGGCCAACGTCCTGACTTTC
- | TRBJ2-7 | - | TRBV3-1/TRBV3-2 | CASSPRDFNYEQYF | TGTGCCAGCAGCCCTAGGGACTTCAACTACGAGCAGTACTTC
few | TRBJ1-2 | - | TRBV10-2 | CASRNAGMFNYGYTF | TGCGCCAGCCGAAACGCGGGAATGTTCAACTATGGCTACACCTTC
- | TRBJ1-6 | TRBD1 | TRBV28 | CASSLLPGQGNSPLHF | TGTGCCAGCAGTTTATTGCCGGGACAGGGGAATTCACCCCTCCACTTT
- | TRBJ1-5 | TRBD1 | TRBV7-6 | CASSPRQGISPQHF | TGTGCCAGCAGCCCCCGACAGGGAATCAGCCCCCAGCATTTT
few | TRBJ1-3 | TRBD1 | TRBV4-3 | CASSPGTAGNTIYF | TGCGCCAGCAGCCCCGGGACAGCTGGAAACACCATATATTTT
- | TRBJ1-2 | - | TRBV4-3 | CASSQERGAGYTF | TGCGCCAGCAGCCAAGAGCGGGGGGCTGGCTACACCTTC
- | TRBJ1-4 | - | TRBV6-5 | CASRLDGLPSLFF | TGTGCCAGCAGGCTGGACGGACTACCTTCACTGTTTTTT
- | TRBJ1-3 | - | TRBV6-9 | CPGPGGSDSGNTIYF | TGTCCCGGACCTGGAGGAAGTGACTCTGGAAACACCATATATTTT
- | TRBJ1-3 | - | TRBV7-9 | CASSSAGEGGNTIYF | TGTGCCAGCAGCTCGGCAGGGGAAGGGGGAAACACCATATATTTT
- | TRBJ1-4 | - | TRBV9 | CASSLGGATNEKLFF | TGTGCCAGCAGCTTAGGCGGCGCAACTAATGAAAAACTGTTTTTT